Listed below are T cell receptor beta chains from one sample, sequenced in a study of T cells in Graves' hyperthyroidism and ophthalmopathy. TCRdb re-called the multiplex PCR reads through MiXCR, storing one row per CDR3 protein. Of about 200,000 distinct CDR3 sequences listed, roughly a sixth are singletons. The sample taken for sequencing was blood. The receptors here all came from a woman in her 50s with Graves' hyperthyroidism. Both conserved end residues are part of each CDR3. A row's size may be missing; if present it is once, few, many or a size class.

clone_size cdr3_length j_call v_call cdr3_aa
few 20 TRBJ2-2 TRBV5-1 CASSVKLGLAGADNTGELFF
many 16 TRBJ1-1 TRBV5-1 CASSSLMDPMNTEAFF
few 11 TRBJ2-7 TRBV7-9 CASSIQGPNMF
. 14 TRBJ2-5 TRBV5-1 CASSSGTSRETQYF
. 15 TRBJ2-5 TRBV18 CASSWTGTSFETQYF
many 18 TRBJ2-3 TRBV7-2 CASNLKTVAGAGTDTQYF
many 13 TRBJ2-5 TRBV7-9 CASSRDSEETQYF
. 14 TRBJ1-1 TRBV5-8 CASSVQGYNTEAFF
. 13 TRBJ1-3 TRBV10-3 CAISDRAGNTIYF
many 14 TRBJ2-7 TRBV13 CASSSRLSLYEQYF
. 17 TRBJ2-5 TRBV5-1 CASTRHLLAGGKETQYF
. 12 TRBJ2-7 TRBV25-1 CASAQGAYEQYF
. 17 TRBJ2-7 TRBV9 CASSTAGTSGSRYEQYF
. 16 TRBJ2-2 TRBV10-2 CASSEPAGLVPRELFF
many 14 TRBJ1-1 TRBV7-9 CASSPGRPPYEAFF
many 14 TRBJ2-7 TRBV12-3/TRBV12-4 CASSGDHGSYEQYF
few 16 TRBJ2-3 TRBV12-3/TRBV12-4 CASSRRLAESTDTQYF
. 15 TRBJ2-6 TRBV20-1 CSARDAGSGANVLTF
. 14 TRBJ2-5 TRBV20-1 CSALPGQGSETQYF
many 13 TRBJ2-7 TRBV28 CASSSLAVYEQYF
. 15 TRBJ2-1 TRBV5-8 CASSLARTSGDEQFF
many 14 TRBJ2-5 TRBV11-2 CASSFTSERETQYF
. 16 TRBJ1-4 TRBV5-6 CASTYLRGPSNEKLFF